The clone carrying this TCR beta chain was detected ten times or more. Its target is unknown. CDR1 MNHEY and CDR2 SMNVEV come from the germline V gene (reference sequence). V dropped 7 bases and J dropped 2; count of bases not matched to a gene: 6. CDR3 length equals 15 residues. This record comes from a study of regulatory T cells in long-lasting Graves disease. Study-wide points: Persistent disease preferred TRBV28, TRBJ1-2 and TRBJ2-5; new disease, TRBV20-1 and TRBJ2-1.

TCR beta libraries were built with iRepertoire HTBI primers and Arm-PCR of CDR3 regions. One entry per CDR3 protein, called by TCRdb with MiXCR from the multiplex PCR reads. The data contain 350,000 to 500,000 distinct CDR3 sequences, about a sixth of them seen just once; the ten biggest clones take up approximately 11%. Described time point: newly diagnosed GD, antithyroid drugs for less than 3 months. From PBMCs, RNA was extracted and then used to make the TCR library. These sequences were also reported in another study, on T cells in Graves' hyperthyroidism and ophthalmopathy. That source reports: Exclusions: uncontrolled infection, other autoimmune disease, pregnancy, lactation. TCR CDR3 regions were first amplified by RT-PCR with HTBI primers.

The receptor's source is a woman in her thirties with Graves disease. The rearrangement joins TRBV27 to TRBJ2-1; TRBD2 matches 9 bases. The sequenced sample was peripheral blood mononuclear cells (PBMCs), obtained at new diagnosis, from a patient treated with antithyroid drugs. CDR3 in amino acids: CASMTLAGPYNEQFF. As DNA, the CDR3 is TGTGCCAGCATGACCCTAGCGGGACCCTACAATGAGCAGTTCTTC.